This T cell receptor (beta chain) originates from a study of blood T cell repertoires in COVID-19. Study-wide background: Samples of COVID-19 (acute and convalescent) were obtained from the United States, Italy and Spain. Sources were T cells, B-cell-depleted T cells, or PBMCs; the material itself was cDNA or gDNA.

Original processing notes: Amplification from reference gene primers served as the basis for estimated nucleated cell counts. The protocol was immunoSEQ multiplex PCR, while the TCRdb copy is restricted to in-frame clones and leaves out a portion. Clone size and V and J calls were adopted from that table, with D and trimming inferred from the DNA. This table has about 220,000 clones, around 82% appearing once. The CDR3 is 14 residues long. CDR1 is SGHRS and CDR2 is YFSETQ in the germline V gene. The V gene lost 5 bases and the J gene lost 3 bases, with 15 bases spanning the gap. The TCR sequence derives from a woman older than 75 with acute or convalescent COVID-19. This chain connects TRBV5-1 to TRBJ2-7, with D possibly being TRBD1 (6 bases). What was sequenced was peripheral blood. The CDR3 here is CASRGDTYLYEQYF. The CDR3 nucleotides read TGCGCCAGCAGGGGGGACACTTACCTCTACGAGCAGTACTTC.